This TCR beta chain was sequenced in a study of shared clonotypes between healthy human individuals. Study-level results: Incompleteness in sorted-subset sequencing, despite large depth, was shown by rarefaction. In contrast to clonotypes shared by all four donors, non-shared clonotypes had lower generation probabilities. An expected dependence of interdonor clonotype sharing on sequencing depth was noted.

Memory CD4+ cells were the fraction left after CD45RA+ naive selection. This clone has a handful of counts. The antigen is undetermined. Distinct nucleotide sequences in the sample also encode this CDR3. The germline CDR1 and CDR2 sequences are SGHRS and YFSETQ. The CDR3 totals 13 residues. The germline V and J ends were trimmed by 0 bases and 1 base, with 4 bases remaining between them. The protocol was immunoSEQ multiplex PCR, while the TCRdb copy is restricted to in-frame clones and leaves out a portion. The table has around 2.1 million clones, more than 90% seen once. The sequencing sample was made of naive CD4+ T cells sorted from blood. Subset indicated: CD45RA+ positively selected. The chain combines TRBV5-1 with TRBJ1-1; D is undetermined. The receptor was isolated from a man younger than 30 in good health. The CDR3 loop is CASSLGTNTEAFF. In DNA, the CDR3 is TGCGCCAGCAGCTTGGGGACGAACACTGAAGCTTTCTTT.